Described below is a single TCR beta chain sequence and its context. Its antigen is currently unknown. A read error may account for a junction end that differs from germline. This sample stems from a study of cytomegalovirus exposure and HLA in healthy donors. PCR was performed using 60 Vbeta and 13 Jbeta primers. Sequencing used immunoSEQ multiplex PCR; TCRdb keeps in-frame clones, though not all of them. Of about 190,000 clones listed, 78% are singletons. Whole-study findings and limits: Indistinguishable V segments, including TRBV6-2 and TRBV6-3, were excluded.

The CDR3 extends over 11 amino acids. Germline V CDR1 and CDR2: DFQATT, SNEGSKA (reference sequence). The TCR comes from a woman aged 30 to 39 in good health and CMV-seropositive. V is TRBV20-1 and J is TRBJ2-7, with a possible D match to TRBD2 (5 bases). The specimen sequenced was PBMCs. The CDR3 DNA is TGCAGTGCTAGCGGGGTAGGGCAGTTGAACTTC. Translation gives CSASGVGQLNF.